The rows below give T cell receptor beta chains drawn from one sample of a study of T cells after posttransplantation cyclophosphamide. Sequencing was performed with immunoSEQ multiplex PCR; in TCRdb, only in-frame clones are kept and a portion is missing. The sample lists 15,000 to 20,000 clones, around 94% occurring once. The sequenced sample was naive CD4+ T cells sorted from blood. These receptors all come from a woman aged 45-59 years in good health and a related stem cell transplant donor. Each CDR3 is given with its conserved first and last residue. The D gene is left open where the match is weak. Clone size is stated in some rows and not others, as once, few, many or a class when expanded.

clone size	V gene	D gene	J gene	CDR3 DNA	CDR3 protein
once	TRBV4-1	TRBD1	TRBJ1-2	TGCGCCAGCAGCCCTCAGGGGGTGGGCGGGTATGGCTACACCTTC	CASSPQGVGGYGYTF
.	TRBV25-1	.	TRBJ1-1	TGTGCCAGCAGTCTACGAGGAACTGAAGCTTTCTTT	CASSLRGTEAFF
.	TRBV6-4	.	TRBJ2-1	TGTGCCAGCAGTGAGTCGCCTTGGGCAGGGGTCCATGAGCAGTTCTTC	CASSESPWAGVHEQFF
.	TRBV7-6	TRBD2	TRBJ2-1	TGTGCCAGCAGCTTCTCCGGGACTAGCGGGAGGAACTCCTACAATGAGCAGTTCTTC	CASSFSGTSGRNSYNEQFF
.	TRBV9	.	TRBJ1-3	TGTGCCAGCAGCTCGACAGGTACCTCTGGAAACACCATATATTTT	CASSSTGTSGNTIYF
.	TRBV7-6	TRBD1	TRBJ2-5	TGTGCCAGCAGGCGACAGGGTCAGGTAGAGACCCAGTACTTC	CASRRQGQVETQYF
.	TRBV2	.	TRBJ1-2	TGTGCCGCGGATTCCCATGGCTATGGCTACACCTTC	CAADSHGYGYTF
.	TRBV4-2	.	TRBJ2-3	TGTGCCAGCAGCCAAGGGACCGCGGGGGATACGCAGTATTTT	CASSQGTAGDTQYF
.	TRBV5-5	.	TRBJ1-5	TGTGCCAGCAGCCCCCTCAATCAGCCCCAGCATTTT	CASSPLNQPQHF
.	TRBV6-6	.	TRBJ1-2	TGTGCCAGCATCCTAAGGGGGAGCTATGGCTACACCTTC	CASILRGSYGYTF
.	TRBV30	.	TRBJ2-5	TGTGCCTGGAGTGAACAGGGACGCCTCCAAGAGACCCAGTACTTC	CAWSEQGRLQETQYF
.	TRBV7-9	TRBD1	TRBJ2-2	TGTGCCAGCAGCGCGGACAGGTTCCGGACCGGGGAGCTGTTTTTT	CASSADRFRTGELFF
.	TRBV9	TRBD1	TRBJ2-5	TGTGCCAGCAGCGTCGGGGACAGGTTCCAAGAGACCCAGTACTTC	CASSVGDRFQETQYF
once	TRBV7-6	TRBD2	TRBJ2-1	TGTGCCAGCAGCTTGGGGACTAGCTACAATGAGCAGTTCTTC	CASSLGTSYNEQFF
.	TRBV5-1	TRBD2	TRBJ2-3	TGCGCCAGCTCGACTAGCGGGACGGAAGATACGCAGTATTTT	CASSTSGTEDTQYF
.	TRBV9	.	TRBJ2-2	TGTGCCAGCAGCGTAGCTTCCCTACCCGGGGAGCTGTTTTTT	CASSVASLPGELFF
.	TRBV19	TRBD2	TRBJ2-7	TGTGCCAGTAGTCCTCTCGGGGGGTCGGGGGACTACGAGCAGTACTTC	CASSPLGGSGDYEQYF
.	TRBV18	.	TRBJ1-1	TGTGCCAGCTCCCCCGGAGTGAGTTCGAACACTGAAGCTTTCTTT	CASSPGVSSNTEAFF
.	TRBV4-3	.	TRBJ1-1	TGCGCCAGCAGCCAAGTCCGGACAGCCACTGAAGCTTTCTTT	CASSQVRTATEAFF
once	TRBV30	.	TRBJ1-6	TGTGCCGATGGGGCAGGTCCTGGGTCACCCCTCCACTTT	CADGAGPGSPLHF
.	TRBV9	.	TRBJ2-7	TGTGCCAGCAGCGCAAGAGGCTCCTACGAGCAGTACTTC	CASSARGSYEQYF
once	TRBV7-6	TRBD2	TRBJ2-1	TGTGCCAGCAGCTGGCTATTGGGTAGCGGGAGGTTTAGCTCCTACAATGAGCAGTTCTTC	CASSWLLGSGRFSSYNEQFF
.	TRBV19	.	TRBJ1-5	TGTGCCAGTAGAGACAGGTTAGCTCAGCCCCAGCATTTT	CASRDRLAQPQHF
.	TRBV27	.	TRBJ2-5	TGTGCCAGCAGTTCGGTACAGCTAGAGACCCAGTACTTC	CASSSVQLETQYF
once	TRBV10-2	TRBD2	TRBJ2-1	TGCGCCAGCAGTGTAGTAGCGGGGAGCTCCTACAATGAGCAGTTCTTC	CASSVVAGSSYNEQFF
.	TRBV18	.	TRBJ1-2	TGTGCCAGCTCGGGGCCCTATGGCTACACCTTC	CASSGPYGYTF
.	TRBV11-3	TRBD2	TRBJ2-5	TGTGCCAGCAGCTTCTCGGGAGGCGCAGAGACCCAGTACTTC	CASSFSGGAETQYF
.	TRBV6-5	TRBD1	TRBJ2-7	TGTGCCAGCAGGTCGGGACAGGGGGCGTACTACGAGCAGTACTTC	CASRSGQGAYYEQYF
.	TRBV4-1	.	TRBJ1-1	TGCGCCAGCAGCCCCGGACTCGGGCAGCGGAACACTGAAGCTTTCTTT	CASSPGLGQRNTEAFF
.	TRBV29-1	TRBD1	TRBJ2-3	TGCAGCGCCGTAACAGGGGGCGAAGATACGCAGTATTTT	CSAVTGGEDTQYF
.	TRBV5-6	TRBD2	TRBJ2-3	TGTGCCAGCAGCTTGATGGGCGGGAGGGCCCCAGATACGCAGTATTTT	CASSLMGGRAPDTQYF
.	TRBV4-2	TRBD1	TRBJ1-1	TGTGCCAGCAGCCAATGGACAGGGGACACTGAAGCTTTCTTT	CASSQWTGDTEAFF
.	TRBV7-9	.	TRBJ1-4	TGTGCCAGCACCAGTCCGAGCGGGGGGTTTTACGAAAAACTGTTTTTT	CASTSPSGGFYEKLFF
.	TRBV7-3	TRBD1	TRBJ2-1	TGTGCCAGTTCCGGGACAGACAATGAGCAGTTCTTC	CASSGTDNEQFF
.	TRBV6-5	.	TRBJ1-1	TGTGCCAGCAGTTCACCTGTGAAGCTTTTCTTT	CASSSPVKLFF
.	TRBV7-9	.	TRBJ2-7	TGTGCCAGCAGTTGGTTCCTAGAAGAGGTCGAGCAGTACTTC	CASSWFLEEVEQYF
.	TRBV2	TRBD1	TRBJ2-7	TGTGCCAGCAGTGAATTTCCAGGGGGCTACGAGCAGTACTTC	CASSEFPGGYEQYF
.	TRBV19	TRBD2	TRBJ2-5	TGTGCCAGTAGTATGAGGTTAGCGGGAGCTGAAGAGACCCAGTACTTC	CASSMRLAGAEETQYF
.	TRBV5-1	TRBD1	TRBJ2-6	TGCGCCAGCAGCTTGGGGACAGGGGCCCCCGGGGCCAACGTCCTGACTTTC	CASSLGTGAPGANVLTF
.	TRBV5-8	.	TRBJ2-2	TGTGCCAGCAGCTTAGGGGACATTGTGAACACCGGGGAGCTGTTTTTT	CASSLGDIVNTGELFF
.	TRBV7-2	TRBD2	TRBJ2-7	TGTGCCAGCAGCTTACGAGTAGGTAGCGGGAGGGCCGGGGAGCAGTACTTC	CASSLRVGSGRAGEQYF
.	TRBV7-3	.	TRBJ2-5	TGTGCCAGCAGCTACCAGGGGGGCGAAGAGACCCAGTACTTC	CASSYQGGEETQYF
once	TRBV5-4	.	TRBJ2-3	TGTGCCAGCAGCTTGAGCGTTAGCACAGATACGCAGTATTTT	CASSLSVSTDTQYF
.	TRBV7-3	TRBD2	TRBJ2-1	TGTGCCAGCAGCTCCCTGGTGGCGGGAGTTCACAATGAGCAGTTCTTC	CASSSLVAGVHNEQFF
.	TRBV19	.	TRBJ2-3	TGTGCCAGTAGCCCAGGGTCAGATACGCAGTATTTT	CASSPGSDTQYF
.	TRBV19	TRBD1	TRBJ1-5	TGTGCCAGTAGAAGTCGACAGGGGATAAATCAGCCCCAGCATTTT	CASRSRQGINQPQHF
.	TRBV27	TRBD1	TRBJ2-3	TGTGCCAGCAGTTTAACCAGGGGGCCAGGCACAGATACGCAGTATTTT	CASSLTRGPGTDTQYF
.	TRBV27	.	TRBJ2-7	TGTGCCAGCAGCAGGGGTTCCTCCTACGAGCAGTACTTC	CASSRGSSYEQYF
.	TRBV9	.	TRBJ2-1	TGTGCCAGCAGCGGGAGGCACCTCTCCTACAATGAGCAGTTCTTC	CASSGRHLSYNEQFF
.	TRBV5-1	.	TRBJ1-3	TGCGCCAGCAGCTTGGGGGGGACTACCAGCTCTGGAAACACCATATATTTT	CASSLGGTTSSGNTIYF
once	TRBV29-1	TRBD1	TRBJ2-1	TGCAGCGCCCGACAGGGGTCAGATGGGCAGTTCTTC	CSARQGSDGQFF
.	TRBV6-5	.	TRBJ2-3	TGTGCCAGCAGTTTCCGGTTAGGTAGCAGGTATTTT	CASSFRLGSRYF
.	TRBV7-8	TRBD1	TRBJ1-2	TGTGCCATCCCGACAGGGGGCTATGGCTACACCTTC	CAIPTGGYGYTF
.	TRBV5-1	.	TRBJ1-6	TGCGCCAGCAGCTTGGCAGAGGGCCCCGCTCCCCTCCACTTT	CASSLAEGPAPLHF